The 14 T cell receptor beta chains listed next were all sequenced from one sample in a study of blood T cell repertoires in COVID-19 (dated by TCRdb to about 2020). The library was generated by the immunoSEQ multiplex PCR assay. TCRdb retrieved this table from immuneACCESS and kept in-frame rearrangements only. Not all clones are present; in checked studies, unresolved V genes account for under half, and no reason is known for the remainder. The sample includes tens of thousands of clones, with more than 70% observed a single time. Of the sample, 5% to 7.5% is held by the ten largest clones. Sequences were obtained from peripheral blood. The receptors were gathered from a woman aged 60-70 years with acute or convalescent COVID-19.

The chain carries TRBV28 and TRBJ1-4, with 9 bases that match TRBD1. Trimming took 6 bases from V and 8 from J; bases not matched to a gene: 10. The CDR3 is 15 residues long. Germline lookup yields CDR1 MDHEN and CDR2 SYDVKM. CDR3 nucleotide sequence: TGTGCCAGCAGGCTCCCTACAGGGGGCGGCGAAAAACTGTTTTTT. This encodes CASRLPTGGGEKLFF.

The V call is TRBV6-1, the J call TRBJ1-2; D not resolved. This CDR3 is 15 amino acids long. Germline V CDR1 and CDR2: MNHNS, SASEGT. With 0 bases removed from V and 6 bases from J, the gap between germline ends came to 14 bases. CDR3 sequence (DNA): TGTGCCAGCAGTGAAGCCGGAGGTATAGTCGATGGCTACACCTTC. The encoded protein is CASSEAGGIVDGYTF.

The rearrangement joins TRBV11-3 to TRBJ1-1; no clear D. This CDR3 is 13 amino acids long. CDR1 SGHNT and CDR2 YENEEA come from the germline V gene. The V and J ends lost 1 base and 5 bases respectively, with 8 bases between them. CDR3 sequence: CASSLVGETEAFF. The CDR3 DNA follows: TGTGCCAGCAGCTTAGTCGGTGAGACTGAAGCTTTCTTT.

The V gene is TRBV5-1, the J gene TRBJ1-4, with a tentative D call TRBD1 (5 bases). V lost 4 bases, J lost 2 bases, and 15 bases lay in between. Germline loops: CDR1 SGHRS, CDR2 YFSETQ. There are 16 residues in the CDR3. The CDR3 DNA reads TGCGCCAGCAGCCCCGGGACGGGAGCCACTAATGAAAAACTGTTTTTT. Amino acids: CASSPGTGATNEKLFF. The full variable domain, completed using reference TRBV5-1 and TRBJ1-4, is KAGVTQTPRYLIKTRGQQVTLSCSPISGHRSVSWYQQTPGQGLQFLFEYFSETQRNKGNFPGRFSGRQFSNSRSEMNVSTLELGDSALYLCASSPGTGATNEKLFFGSGTQLSVL.

The chain has TRBV7-9 and TRBJ2-5, with D possibly being TRBD2 (6 bases). Trimming removed 3 bases at V and 0 bases at J, with 17 bases between. CDR1 and CDR2 from the germline V gene are SEHNR and FQNEAQ (reference sequence). The CDR3 is 17 residues long. CDR3 bases: TGTGCCAGCAGCTTTTCCCCGAGGGGACTGTACCAAGAGACCCAGTACTTC. Protein: CASSFSPRGLYQETQYF.

This clone was counted only a few times. V gene TRBV4-2 combines with J gene TRBJ2-3; 7 nucleotides agree with TRBD1. The V segment lost 4 bases and the J segment 1 base; nucleotides outside the gene matches: 5. The CDR3 covers 15 residues. CDR1 and CDR2 (germline): LGHNA, YNFKEQ. This chain's CDR3 is CASSPTGDGTDTQYF. For the CDR3, the DNA is TGTGCCAGCAGCCCTACAGGGGACGGCACAGATACGCAGTATTTT.

Only one count was recorded for this clone. Here the CDR3 DNA reads TGTGCCAGCAGTTTCGCCGGGACTAGGGTTAATGAGCAGTTCTTC. It yields the protein CASSFAGTRVNEQFF. The rearrangement joins TRBV27 to TRBJ2-1; 8 bases match TRBD2. Germline CDR1 reads MNHEY; CDR2 reads SMNVEV (reference sequence). The ends lost 3 bases at V and 7 bases at J; junction bases unmatched: 8. CDR3 length equals 15 residues.

J is TRBJ1-3 and V is TRBV11-2; tentatively, D is TRBD1 (5 bases). This CDR3 has 17 residues. Germline CDR1 SGHAT, CDR2 FQNNGV. The germline V and J ends were trimmed by 0 bases and 0 bases, with 12 bases remaining between them. In nucleotides, the CDR3 is TGTGCCAGCAGCTTAGAGGCTGGGGCCCTCTCTGGAAACACCATATATTTT. Residues: CASSLEAGALSGNTIYF.

The chain is built from TRBV9 and TRBJ2-7, with D unclear. V shed 4 bases and J shed 4 bases, with 18 bases lying between them. From germline, CDR1 is SGDLS and CDR2 YYNGEE. The CDR3 has 15 residues. The CDR3 sequence is CASSPRNQLPYEQYF. CDR3 bases: TGTGCCAGCAGCCCGAGGAATCAGCTCCCTTACGAGCAGTACTTC.

The rearrangement links TRBV7-9 to TRBJ1-2, with D uncertain. The CDR3 sequence is 13 residues long. The germline CDR1 and CDR2 sequences are SEHNR and FQNEAQ (reference sequence). V shed 1 base and J shed 1 base, with 4 bases lying between them. The CDR3 region is CASSLGGNYGYTF. The CDR3 nucleotides are TGTGCCAGCAGCTTAGGCGGTAACTATGGCTACACCTTC.

The J gene is TRBJ2-1, the V gene TRBV7-3, with TRBD2 matching 7 bases. With 3 bases clipped from V and 2 bases from J, the junction kept 7 bases outside the gene matches. Germline assignment: CDR1 SGHTA and CDR2 FQGTGA. The CDR3 has 16 residues. The CDR3 loop is CASSFGLDGAYNEQFF. Here the CDR3 DNA reads TGTGCCAGCAGCTTCGGACTAGACGGCGCCTACAATGAGCAGTTCTTC.

The chain recombines TRBV11-2 with TRBJ1-4; D is undetermined. The V end was cut by 0 bases, the J end by 3 bases, with 8 bases between. Per germline, CDR1 SGHAT and CDR2 FQNNGV. CDR3 length equals 15 residues. CDR3 coding DNA: TGTGCCAGCAGCTTAGAGGTCGGAGCTAATGAAAAACTGTTTTTT. Amino acids: CASSLEVGANEKLFF.

This clone has only one observation. The chain joins TRBV19 to TRBJ1-6, with D possibly matching TRBD1 (6 bases). CDR1 and CDR2 (germline): LNHDA, SQIVND (reference sequence). The V end was cut by 3 bases, the J end by 6 bases, with 12 bases between. The CDR3 is made up of 15 amino acids. The CDR3 sequence is CASSIQTGLNSPLHF. The CDR3 region has the DNA TGTGCCAGTAGTATTCAGACAGGCCTTAATTCACCCCTCCACTTT.

The chain joins TRBV4-2 to TRBJ2-3; D is perhaps TRBD1 (6 bases). Germline CDR1 is LGHNA and CDR2 is YNFKEQ. CDR3 size: 16 residues. With 0 bases removed from V and 4 bases from J, the gap between germline ends came to 14 bases. The CDR3 spells CASSQEEGVGADTQYF. CDR3 nucleotides: TGTGCCAGCAGCCAAGAAGAGGGGGTAGGGGCAGATACGCAGTATTTT.